The sequence of this T cell receptor beta chain was determined in a study of blood T cell repertoires in COVID-19. Study summary: The United States, Italy and Spain were the sources of the acute and convalescent COVID-19 samples. The cDNA or gDNA used as material had been derived from T cells, B-cell-depleted T cells, or PBMCs.

In the authors' methods: By means of reference gene primer amplification, nucleated cell counts were estimated. Produced via immunoSEQ multiplex PCR; TCRdb's table is partial and in-frame only. V, J and clone size derive from that table, while D and trimming were established from the DNA sequence. The table includes some 57,000 clones, over 75% detected once. The germline CDR1 and CDR2 sequences are MGHRA and YSYEKL. Trimming pared 2 bases from V and 6 bases from J, leaving 8 bases between. The CDR3 extends over 13 amino acids. This clonotype was sampled from a human donor in a cohort sampled during active COVID-19. Input material: peripheral blood. V usage is TRBV4-1 and J usage is TRBJ2-1; no definite D call. The CDR3 coding sequence is TGCGCCAGCAGCCAATTACCGGGCAATGAGCAGTTCTTC. Amino acid sequence: CASSQLPGNEQFF.